The sequence of this TCR beta chain was determined in a study of identifying expanded T cells in peripheral blood. For this clone: Its antigen is as yet unknown.

Whole-study results and caveats: Roughly two-week clone count variance significantly increased as total template count grew.

Germline CDR1 reads SGHTA; CDR2 reads FQGNSA. CDR3 length equals 14 residues. V was pared by 5 bases and J by 6 bases, with 14 bases between. The repertoire was sequenced with immunoSEQ multiplex PCR; TCRdb's copy has only in-frame clones and lacks some. The sample contains 70,000 to 95,000 clones, 80% to 90% of which appear only once. Sequenced material: blood. The chain links TRBV7-2 to TRBJ2-1; D is unresolved. The sequence derives from a person aged 18 to 75 in good health. The CDR3 coding sequence is TGTGCCAGCAGCGCGGACGGGCGGCGCAATGAGCAGTTCTTC. Protein sequence: CASSADGRRNEQFF. Full variable domain (remainder filled in from reference TRBV7-2 and TRBJ2-1): GAGVSQSPSNKVTEKGKDVELRCDPISGHTALYWYRQSLGQGLEFLIYFQGNSAPDKSGLPSDRFSAERTGGSVSTLTIQRTQQEDSAVYLCASSADGRRNEQFFGPGTRLTVL.